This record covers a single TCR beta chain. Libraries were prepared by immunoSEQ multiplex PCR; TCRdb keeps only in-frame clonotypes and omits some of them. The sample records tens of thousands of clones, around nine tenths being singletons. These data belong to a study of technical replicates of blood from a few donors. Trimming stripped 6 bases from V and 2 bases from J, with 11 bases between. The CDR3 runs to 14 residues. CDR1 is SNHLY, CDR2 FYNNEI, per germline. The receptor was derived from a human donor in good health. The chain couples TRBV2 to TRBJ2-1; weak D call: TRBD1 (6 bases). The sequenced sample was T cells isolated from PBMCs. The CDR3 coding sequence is TGTGCCAGCAGCCGGGACACAGCCTACAATGAGCAGTTCTTC. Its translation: CASSRDTAYNEQFF.